This T cell receptor beta chain comes out of a study of T cell repertoires in cytomegalovirus infection. Overall study findings and caveats: CMV-specific HLA-C-restricted TCR beta clonotypes dominated the ex vivo response.

A remark on this clonotype: Its antigen is still unknown.

This CDR3 is built from 16 residues. Germline-derived CDR1 and CDR2 are SGHTS and YDEGEE. With 4 bases removed from V and 1 base from J, the gap between germline ends came to 16 bases. TCRdb independently ran MiXCR on the reads; one entry per CDR3 protein. The data show some 120,000 distinct CDR3 sequences, with about 32% seen just once and approximately 50% held by the top ten. The TCR originated in a human donor in good health (CMV status not recorded). Some clones in this sample may be carry-over from other donors' samples. The V and J genes are TRBV5-8 and TRBJ2-3, with D perhaps assigned TRBD1 or TRBD2 (6 bases each). This specimen consisted of CD8+ T cells from cultured PBMCs, obtained from culture after CMV antigen stimulation. The CDR3 bases are TGTGCCAGCAGCCGGACGGGGGCGCGAGGCACAGATACGCAGTATTTT. This translates into CASSRTGARGTDTQYF.